The clone carrying this T cell receptor (beta chain) was counted many times. What it binds is unknown. These data originate in a study of metastatic and nonmetastatic thyroid tumors. Looking at the study overall: From malignant and benign thyroid patients, repertoires in blood and in tumor or nodule tissue were compared.

All patients were untreated before thyroid surgery. General observations from the study: In blood and tumor, TCR beta diversity was reportedly significantly higher in malignant thyroid tumors than in benign nodules.

Per the original methods: Differences in CDR3 between clinicopathological groups were drawn on to build a classifier intended to discriminate distant-metastatic papillary thyroid cancer patients. TCRdb called clones again from the PCR reads with MiXCR. These V and J calls rely on TCRdb rather than the paper's analysis. The data hold around 38,000 clones, with 20% to 30% observed a single time. The receptor was isolated from a female donor with papillary thyroid cancer or a benign thyroid nodule (not recorded which). Some clones in this sample may be carry-over from other donors' samples. Sequenced sample: blood.

CDR3 sequence: CASSRSNTDTQYF. The CDR3 nucleotides read TGTGCCAGCAGCCGGTCAAACACAGATACGCAGTATTTT. V usage is TRBV28 and J usage is TRBJ2-3; D uncertain. The CDR3 is 13 amino acids. The germline V gene encodes CDR1 MDHEN and CDR2 SYDVKM. The germline V and J ends were trimmed by 6 bases and 2 bases, with 9 bases remaining between them.